Below, one T cell receptor (beta chain) is given with its context. Its antigen remains unknown. The data originate from a study of T-cell memory formation after mild COVID-19. The study, taken as a whole, reports: Largely, contracting CD4+ clones fell within CM and EM, and contracting CD8+ clones within EMRA. Second-wave clones peaking on day 37 lacked confirmed SARS-CoV-2 specificity.

The germline gives CDR1 SGHVS, CDR2 FNYEAQ. The CDR3 has 15 residues. Trimming pared 4 bases from V and 4 bases from J, leaving 17 bases between. Employing constant-segment primers, 5'RACE generated TCR alpha and TCR beta cDNA libraries bearing sample barcodes and UMIs. One entry per CDR3 protein results from TCRdb running MiXCR on the 5' RACE reads. The sample records 400,000 to 500,000 distinct CDR3 sequences, around 18% being singletons. This chain links TRBV7-6 with TRBJ2-7; a possible D gene is TRBD1 (6 bases). Sequenced material: PBMCs or a T cell subset sorted from them (not recorded which). This sequence was found in an adult woman who had mild COVID-19 (a few samples of this study predate the infection). Cell type and time point are not known. The DNA of the CDR3 is TGTGCCAGCAGCTATATGACAGGAGATCTTTACGAGCAGTACTTC. Encoded protein: CASSYMTGDLYEQYF.